This passage covers 3 T cell receptor beta chains from one sample sequenced in a study of T cell responses to AZD1222 COVID-19 vaccine. Generated by immunoSEQ multiplex PCR, the TCRdb table keeps only in-frame clones and is missing some. The sample consists of about 100,000 clones, about 87% of them appearing once. The starting material was peripheral blood, obtained on day 0 of AZD1222 vaccination. These receptors all stem from an adult in good health.

This chain connects TRBV11-3 to TRBJ1-4; D uncertain. Germline lookup yields CDR1 SGHNT and CDR2 YENEEA. Trimming shortened V by 1 base and J by 0 bases, and 12 bases separated the two germline ends. CDR3 length: 17 amino acids. CDR3: CASSLVPPGSTNEKLFF. In nucleotides, the CDR3 is TGTGCCAGCAGCTTAGTACCCCCGGGGTCAACTAATGAAAAACTGTTTTTT.

V gene TRBV6-5 combines with J gene TRBJ1-1; D unresolved. The CDR3 is made up of 13 amino acids. CDR1 and CDR2 (germline): MNHEY, SVGAGI. V was clipped by 0 bases and J by 10 bases, with 12 bases between them. The CDR3 nucleotides read TGTGCCAGCAGTTACTCGCGGAGTGTGGGAGCTTTCTTT. Translation gives CASSYSRSVGAFF.

This chain connects TRBV3-1 (or the pseudogene TRBV3-2) to TRBJ2-3; D may be TRBD2 (6 bases). This CDR3 is built from 12 residues. V was clipped by 1 base and J by 10 bases, with 9 bases between them. The germline V gene has CDR1 LGHDT and CDR2 YNNKEL (reference sequence). The CDR3, as DNA: TGTGCCAGCAGCCAAGGGGGCGGGGCGCAGTATTTT. Protein: CASSQGGGAQYF.